A selection of T cell receptor beta chains follows, all from one sample in a study of cytomegalovirus exposure and HLA in healthy donors. Profiling relied on immunoSEQ multiplex PCR, and the TCRdb table lists in-frame clones only, not all of them. Here the sample spans 150,000 or so clones, roughly 86% being singletons. Material: PBMCs. These receptors were collected from a man younger than 30 in good health and CMV-seropositive. Both conserved end residues are part of each CDR3. Each record gives: J gene, V gene, D gene, CDR3 length, clone size, CDR3 DNA, CDR3 protein. D genes are given only for firm matches. For some rows the clone size is stated as once, few or many, or as a class when expanded; others skip it.

J gene: TRBJ1-1; V gene: TRBV25-1; D gene: NA; CDR3 length: 12; clone size: NA; CDR3 DNA: TGTGCTACTATAGGGGTAAACACTGAAGCTTTCTTT; CDR3 protein: CATIGVNTEAFF
J gene: TRBJ2-1; V gene: TRBV4-3; D gene: NA; CDR3 length: 15; clone size: NA; CDR3 DNA: TGCGCCAGCAGCCTAACTGCACTAGACTACAATGAGCAGTTCTTC; CDR3 protein: CASSLTALDYNEQFF
J gene: TRBJ1-4; V gene: TRBV6-5; D gene: NA; CDR3 length: 15; clone size: NA; CDR3 DNA: TGTGCCAGCAGTCTGACTGGAGCTGCGGGTGAAAAACTGTTTTTT; CDR3 protein: CASSLTGAAGEKLFF
J gene: TRBJ2-7; V gene: TRBV5-1; D gene: TRBD1; CDR3 length: 13; clone size: NA; CDR3 DNA: TGCGCCAGCAGCTGGGGACAGGGGGGCGAGCAGTACTTC; CDR3 protein: CASSWGQGGEQYF
J gene: TRBJ1-4; V gene: TRBV27; D gene: TRBD1; CDR3 length: 15; clone size: NA; CDR3 DNA: TGTGCCAGCAGTGAACAGGGGGCTAGAAATGAAAAACTGTTTTTT; CDR3 protein: CASSEQGARNEKLFF
J gene: TRBJ1-3; V gene: TRBV15; D gene: NA; CDR3 length: 18; clone size: NA; CDR3 DNA: TGTGCCACCAGCAGAGATTTTATTTGGCAGGGGTCTGGAAACACCATATATTTT; CDR3 protein: CATSRDFIWQGSGNTIYF
J gene: TRBJ1-5; V gene: TRBV18; D gene: TRBD1; CDR3 length: 17; clone size: NA; CDR3 DNA: TGTGCCAGCTCACCAAACCGGGACAGGGCTAGCAATCAGCCCCAGCATTTT; CDR3 protein: CASSPNRDRASNQPQHF
J gene: TRBJ2-2; V gene: TRBV7-3; D gene: NA; CDR3 length: 15; clone size: NA; CDR3 DNA: TGTGCCAGCAGCTTGTCGGGGGGCGAGACCGGGGAGCTGTTTTTT; CDR3 protein: CASSLSGGETGELFF
J gene: TRBJ2-2; V gene: TRBV10-3; D gene: TRBD1; CDR3 length: 15; clone size: NA; CDR3 DNA: TGTGCCATCAATGACAGGGGCGCGAACACCGGGGAGCTGTTTTTT; CDR3 protein: CAINDRGANTGELFF
J gene: TRBJ2-7; V gene: TRBV7-9; D gene: NA; CDR3 length: 13; clone size: few; CDR3 DNA: TGTGCCAGCAGCTCGACAGCCTCCTACGAGCAGTACTTC; CDR3 protein: CASSSTASYEQYF
J gene: TRBJ1-4; V gene: TRBV7-9; D gene: TRBD1; CDR3 length: 15; clone size: NA; CDR3 DNA: TGTGCCAGCAGCCTCTGGGACAGGGGAGGGGAAAAACTGTTTTTT; CDR3 protein: CASSLWDRGGEKLFF
J gene: TRBJ2-5; V gene: TRBV5-1; D gene: TRBD2; CDR3 length: 16; clone size: NA; CDR3 DNA: TGCGCCAGCAGCTCCCTGACTAGCGGGAGAGGAGAGACCCAGTACTTC; CDR3 protein: CASSSLTSGRGETQYF
J gene: TRBJ2-3; V gene: TRBV27; D gene: NA; CDR3 length: 14; clone size: NA; CDR3 DNA: TGTGCCAGCAGTTTCGCGGGGCCCACAGATACGCAGTATTTT; CDR3 protein: CASSFAGPTDTQYF
J gene: TRBJ2-7; V gene: TRBV4-3; D gene: TRBD2; CDR3 length: 14; clone size: NA; CDR3 DNA: TGCGCCAGCAGCCAGGTTACCGGGACTAGCTTCCAGGTCTTC; CDR3 protein: CASSQVTGTSFQVF
J gene: TRBJ1-1; V gene: TRBV5-4; D gene: TRBD1; CDR3 length: 15; clone size: NA; CDR3 DNA: TGTGCCAGCAGCAAAATGGGACAGGGGAACACTGAAGCTTTCTTT; CDR3 protein: CASSKMGQGNTEAFF
J gene: TRBJ1-6; V gene: TRBV7-9; D gene: NA; CDR3 length: 16; clone size: NA; CDR3 DNA: TGTGCCAGCAGCTTCGAACAGAGCTCCTATAATTCACCCCTCCACTTT; CDR3 protein: CASSFEQSSYNSPLHF
J gene: TRBJ1-1; V gene: TRBV7-2; D gene: TRBD1; CDR3 length: 14; clone size: NA; CDR3 DNA: TGTGCCAGCAGCACCCAAGGGACAGGGCTTGAAGCTTTCTTT; CDR3 protein: CASSTQGTGLEAFF
J gene: TRBJ1-3; V gene: TRBV11-2; D gene: NA; CDR3 length: 14; clone size: NA; CDR3 DNA: TGTGCCAGCTTAGAGAGTTCCCCTGGAAACACCATATATTTT; CDR3 protein: CASLESSPGNTIYF
J gene: TRBJ1-2; V gene: TRBV5-1; D gene: NA; CDR3 length: 13; clone size: few; CDR3 DNA: TGCGCCAGCAGCTTGGCGGGGAACTATGGCTACACCTTC; CDR3 protein: CASSLAGNYGYTF
J gene: TRBJ1-6; V gene: TRBV9; D gene: NA; CDR3 length: 16; clone size: NA; CDR3 DNA: TGTGCCAGCAGCGAGAAAGGGGAACTCTATAATTCACCCCTCCACTTT; CDR3 protein: CASSEKGELYNSPLHF
J gene: TRBJ1-1; V gene: TRBV6-1; D gene: NA; CDR3 length: 13; clone size: NA; CDR3 DNA: TGTGCCAGCAGTCCCCTTGGGAGCACTGAAGCTTTCTTT; CDR3 protein: CASSPLGSTEAFF
J gene: TRBJ2-6; V gene: TRBV29-1; D gene: TRBD1; CDR3 length: 16; clone size: NA; CDR3 DNA: TGCAGCGTTTACCGGGACAGGGGGCGCGGGGCCAACGTCCTGACTTTC; CDR3 protein: CSVYRDRGRGANVLTF
J gene: TRBJ1-1; V gene: TRBV10-3; D gene: NA; CDR3 length: 11; clone size: few; CDR3 DNA: TGTGCCATCAAGGCGGACACTGAAGCTTTCTTT; CDR3 protein: CAIKADTEAFF
J gene: TRBJ2-6; V gene: TRBV9; D gene: TRBD2; CDR3 length: 17; clone size: NA; CDR3 DNA: TGTGCCAGCACCTCCCCTAGCGGGGGTACTGGGGCCAACGTCCTGACTTTC; CDR3 protein: CASTSPSGGTGANVLTF
J gene: TRBJ1-5; V gene: TRBV18; D gene: TRBD1; CDR3 length: 14; clone size: NA; CDR3 DNA: TGTGCCAGCTCAAAAGACAGGGGAGATCAGCCCCAGCATTTT; CDR3 protein: CASSKDRGDQPQHF
J gene: TRBJ2-2; V gene: TRBV5-1; D gene: TRBD2; CDR3 length: 15; clone size: NA; CDR3 DNA: TGCGCCAGCTCCACGCGACTAGCGGAGACCGGGGAGCTGTTTTTT; CDR3 protein: CASSTRLAETGELFF
J gene: TRBJ2-7; V gene: TRBV18; D gene: TRBD1; CDR3 length: 14; clone size: NA; CDR3 DNA: TGTGCCAGCTCACCAATGGGGACAGGGGCAAAGCAGTACTTC; CDR3 protein: CASSPMGTGAKQYF
J gene: TRBJ1-4; V gene: TRBV9; D gene: TRBD1; CDR3 length: 15; clone size: NA; CDR3 DNA: TGTGCCAGCAGCGCACAGGGGGCAACTAATGAAAAACTGTTTTTT; CDR3 protein: CASSAQGATNEKLFF
J gene: TRBJ1-4; V gene: TRBV29-1; D gene: NA; CDR3 length: 15; clone size: NA; CDR3 DNA: TGCAGCGTTTCGGTGGGGGGAACAACTAATGAAAAACTGTTTTTT; CDR3 protein: CSVSVGGTTNEKLFF
J gene: TRBJ1-2; V gene: TRBV4-1; D gene: NA; CDR3 length: 13; clone size: NA; CDR3 DNA: TGCGCCAGCAGCCCGGGATCTCTTTATGGCTACACCTTC; CDR3 protein: CASSPGSLYGYTF
J gene: TRBJ2-7; V gene: TRBV5-6; D gene: NA; CDR3 length: 16; clone size: NA; CDR3 DNA: TGTGCCAGCAGCTTGGGCGACAGATATATTTTCTACGAGCAGTACTTC; CDR3 protein: CASSLGDRYIFYEQYF
J gene: TRBJ2-7; V gene: TRBV28; D gene: NA; CDR3 length: 12; clone size: few; CDR3 DNA: TGTGCCAGCGGACAGCCGACTTACGAGCAGTACTTC; CDR3 protein: CASGQPTYEQYF